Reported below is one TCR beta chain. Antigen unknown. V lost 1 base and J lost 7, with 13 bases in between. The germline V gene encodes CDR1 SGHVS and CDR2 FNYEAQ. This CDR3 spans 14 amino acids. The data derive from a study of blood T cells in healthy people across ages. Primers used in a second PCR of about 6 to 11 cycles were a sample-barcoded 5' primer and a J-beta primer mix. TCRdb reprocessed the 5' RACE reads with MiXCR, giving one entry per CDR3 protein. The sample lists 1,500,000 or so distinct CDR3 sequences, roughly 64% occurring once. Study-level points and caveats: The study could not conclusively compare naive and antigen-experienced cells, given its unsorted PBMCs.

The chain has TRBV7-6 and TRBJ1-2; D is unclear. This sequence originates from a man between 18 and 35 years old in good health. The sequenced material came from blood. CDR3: CASSLVVEGVGYTF. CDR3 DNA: TGTGCCAGCAGCTTAGTAGTGGAGGGCGTTGGCTACACCTTC. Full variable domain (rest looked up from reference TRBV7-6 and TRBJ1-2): GAGVSQSPRYKVTKRGQDVALRCDPISGHVSLYWYRQALGQGPEFLTYFNYEAQQDKSGLPNDRFSAERPEGSISTLTIQRTEQRDSAMYRCASSLVVEGVGYTFGSGTRLTVV.